A single sample gave rise to the 8 T cell receptor beta chains below, sequenced in a study of long-term antiretroviral therapy in people with HIV. Researchers ran immunoSEQ v3.0 at survey level. Clones were sequenced by immunoSEQ multiplex PCR, and TCRdb holds only the in-frame ones, with some missing. The table records 25,000 to 30,000 clones, more than 65% of them present only once. The sequences come from unsorted PBMCs, collected 1.1 years before starting antiretroviral therapy. The receptors derive from a woman aged 25 to 39 with HIV.

This chain connects TRBV7-2 to TRBJ2-1; tentatively, D is TRBD2 (6 bases). This CDR3 has 12 residues. Germline CDR1 reads SGHTA; CDR2 reads FQGNSA. V shed 4 bases and J shed 10 bases, with 11 bases lying between them. Here the CDR3 reads CASSSFAGEQFF. The DNA of the CDR3 is TGTGCCAGCAGCTCCTTTGCGGGGGAGCAGTTCTTC. The complete variable domain, with remaining parts taken from reference TRBV7-2 and TRBJ2-1, reads GAGVSQSPSNKVTEKGKDVELRCDPISGHTALYWYRQSLGQGLEFLIYFQGNSAPDKSGLPSDRFSAERTGGSVSTLTIQRTQQEDSAVYLCASSSFAGEQFFGPGTRLTVL.

This chain uses TRBV7-9 with TRBJ1-5, with D possibly TRBD1 on 6 matching bases. Germline CDR1 SEHNR, CDR2 FQNEAQ (reference sequence). The CDR3 contains 13 residues. Deletions cut 6 bases from V and 3 bases from J, with 9 bases between. The chain's CDR3 is CASSRTANQPQHF. The CDR3 DNA is TGTGCCAGCAGTCGGACAGCCAATCAGCCCCAGCATTTT.

The rearrangement links TRBV19 to TRBJ1-4, with 7 nucleotides matching TRBD1. The CDR3 is 15 amino acids. With V trimmed by 7 bases and J by 3 bases, 8 bases remained unmatched. Germline CDR1 reads LNHDA; CDR2 reads SQIVND (reference sequence). The CDR3 nucleotides read TGTGCCAGTACCCGTACCGGGACAGCTAATGAAAAACTGTTTTTT. Protein: CASTRTGTANEKLFF.

The genes are TRBV6-4 and TRBJ1-1, with 9 bases aligning to TRBD1. J was trimmed by 3 bases and V by 6 bases; bases with no gene match: 5. The length of the CDR3 is 14 residues. Germline CDR1 is MRHNA and CDR2 is SNTAGT. For the CDR3, the DNA is TGTGCCAGCAGGCAGGACAGGGGCTACACTGAAGCTTTCTTT. Its protein product is CASRQDRGYTEAFF.

The CDR3 is CASAQTGGSYEQYV. CDR3 DNA: TGTGCCAGTGCCCAGACAGGGGGAAGCTACGAGCAGTACGTC. The rearrangement joins TRBV6-1 to TRBJ2-7; TRBD1 matches at 9 bases. The CDR3 consists of 14 residues. Looked up from germline, CDR1 is MNHNS and CDR2 is SASEGT. The V segment lost 9 bases and the J segment 3 bases; nucleotides outside the gene matches: 9.

The V and J genes are TRBV18 and TRBJ2-1; D may be TRBD1 or TRBD2 (5 bases each). The ends were cut back, 1 base at V and 5 bases at J, with 15 bases in the middle. The CDR3 runs 16 residues. Per the germline V gene, CDR1 is KGHSH and CDR2 is LQKENI. CDR3: CASSPLIMTGHNEQFF. In DNA, the CDR3 is TGTGCCAGCTCACCACTTATTATGACGGGGCACAATGAGCAGTTCTTC.

The CDR3 DNA is TGTGCCAGCAGCAGTCTCGGAAACACCATATATTTT. It is translated as CASSSLGNTIYF. The chain joins TRBV6-5 to TRBJ1-3; D is undetermined. Per the germline V gene, CDR1 is MNHEY and CDR2 is SVGAGI. Trimming removed 6 bases from V and 4 bases from J, with 7 bases in between. The CDR3 is 12 residues long.

This sequence joins TRBV9 and TRBJ2-7; tentatively, D is TRBD1 or TRBD2 (6 bases each). The CDR3 has 14 amino acids. Germline CDR1 is SGDLS and CDR2 is YYNGEE. Trimming removed 0 bases at V and 5 bases at J, with 12 bases between. Written as DNA, the CDR3 is TGTGCCAGCAGCGTAGGGGTAGGGGGGAACGAGCAGTACTTC. It codes for CASSVGVGGNEQYF.